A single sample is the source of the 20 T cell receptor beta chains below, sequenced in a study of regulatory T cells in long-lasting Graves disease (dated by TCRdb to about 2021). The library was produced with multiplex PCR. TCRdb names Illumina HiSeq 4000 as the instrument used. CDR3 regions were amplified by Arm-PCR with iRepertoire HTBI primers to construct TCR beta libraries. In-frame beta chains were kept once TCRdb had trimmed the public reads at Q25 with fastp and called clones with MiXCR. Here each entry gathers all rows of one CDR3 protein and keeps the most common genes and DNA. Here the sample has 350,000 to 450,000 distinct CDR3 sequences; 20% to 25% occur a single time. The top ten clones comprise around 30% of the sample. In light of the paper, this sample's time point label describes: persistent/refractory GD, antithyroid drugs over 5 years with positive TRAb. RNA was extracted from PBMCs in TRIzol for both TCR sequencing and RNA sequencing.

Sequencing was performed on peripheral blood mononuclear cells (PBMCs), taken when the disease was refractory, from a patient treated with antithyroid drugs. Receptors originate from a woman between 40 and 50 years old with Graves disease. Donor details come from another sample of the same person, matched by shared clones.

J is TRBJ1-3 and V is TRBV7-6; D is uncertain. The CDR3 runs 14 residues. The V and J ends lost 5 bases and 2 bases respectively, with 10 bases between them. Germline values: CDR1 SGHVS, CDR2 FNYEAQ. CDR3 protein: CASSPWATGNTIYF. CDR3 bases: TGTGCCAGCAGCCCCTGGGCCACTGGAAACACCATATATTTT.

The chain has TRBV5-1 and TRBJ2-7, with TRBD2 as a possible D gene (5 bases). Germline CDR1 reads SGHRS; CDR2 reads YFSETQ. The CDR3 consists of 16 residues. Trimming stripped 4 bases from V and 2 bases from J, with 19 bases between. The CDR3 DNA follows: TGCGCCAGCAGCCGCCGCCCGGGAACACACACCTACGAGCAGTACTTC. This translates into CASSRRPGTHTYEQYF.

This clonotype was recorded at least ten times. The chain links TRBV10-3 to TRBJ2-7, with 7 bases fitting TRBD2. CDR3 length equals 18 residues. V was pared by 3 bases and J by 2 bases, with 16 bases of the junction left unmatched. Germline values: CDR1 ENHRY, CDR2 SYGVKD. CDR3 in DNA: TGTGCCATCAGTGATGTGGGAGGCGATGTGGCGGGGGCCTACGAGCAGTACTTC. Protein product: CAISDVGGDVAGAYEQYF.

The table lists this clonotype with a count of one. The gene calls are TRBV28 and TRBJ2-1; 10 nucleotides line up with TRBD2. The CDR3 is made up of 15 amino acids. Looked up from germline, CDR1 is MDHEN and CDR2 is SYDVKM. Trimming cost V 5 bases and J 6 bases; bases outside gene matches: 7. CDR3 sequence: CASSPRLAGFNEQFF. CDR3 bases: TGTGCCAGCAGTCCCCGACTAGCGGGCTTCAATGAGCAGTTCTTC.

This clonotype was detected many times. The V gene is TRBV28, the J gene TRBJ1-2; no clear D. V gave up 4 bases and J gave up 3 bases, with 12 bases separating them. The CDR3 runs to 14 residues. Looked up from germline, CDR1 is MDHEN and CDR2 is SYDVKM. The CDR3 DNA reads TGTGCCAGCAGTTCCTCTCCGGAATACTATGGCTACACCTTC. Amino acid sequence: CASSSSPEYYGYTF.

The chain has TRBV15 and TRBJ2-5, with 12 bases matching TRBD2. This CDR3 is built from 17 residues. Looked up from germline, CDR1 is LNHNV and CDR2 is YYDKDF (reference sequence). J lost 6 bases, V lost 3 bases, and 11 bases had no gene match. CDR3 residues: CATSSRRTSGIGKTQYF. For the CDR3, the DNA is TGTGCCACCAGCAGTCGTAGGACTAGCGGGATTGGGAAGACCCAGTACTTC.

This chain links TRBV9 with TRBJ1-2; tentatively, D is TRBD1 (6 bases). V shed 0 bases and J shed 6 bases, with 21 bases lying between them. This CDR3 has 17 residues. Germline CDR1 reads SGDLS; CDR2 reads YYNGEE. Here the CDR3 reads CASSVGAQGPNSHGYTF. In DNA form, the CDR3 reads TGTGCCAGCAGCGTAGGGGCCCAGGGGCCCAATTCGCATGGCTACACCTTC.

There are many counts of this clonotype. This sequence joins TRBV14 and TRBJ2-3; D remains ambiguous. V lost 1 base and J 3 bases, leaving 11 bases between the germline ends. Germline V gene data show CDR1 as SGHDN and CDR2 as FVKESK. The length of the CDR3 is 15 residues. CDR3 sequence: CASSQVGGLTDTQYF. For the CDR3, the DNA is TGTGCCAGCAGCCAAGTGGGCGGCCTGACAGATACGCAGTATTTT.

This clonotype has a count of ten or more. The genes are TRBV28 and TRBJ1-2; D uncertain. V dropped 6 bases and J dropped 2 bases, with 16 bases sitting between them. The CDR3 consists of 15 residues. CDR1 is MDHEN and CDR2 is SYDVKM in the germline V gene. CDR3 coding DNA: TGTGCCAGCAGCCCACGGCCATTGATCAACTATGGCTACACCTTC. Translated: CASSPRPLINYGYTF.

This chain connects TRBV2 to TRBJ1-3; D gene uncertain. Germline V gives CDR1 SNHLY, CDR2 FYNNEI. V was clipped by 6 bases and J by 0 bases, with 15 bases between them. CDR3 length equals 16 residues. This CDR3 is CASRRRAESSGNTIYF. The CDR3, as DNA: TGTGCCAGCAGGAGAAGGGCGGAAAGCTCTGGAAACACCATATATTTT. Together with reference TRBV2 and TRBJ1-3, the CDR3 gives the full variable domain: EPEVTQTPSHQVTQMGQEVILRCVPISNHLYFYWYRQILGQKVEFLVSFYNNEISEKSEIFDDQFSVERPDGSNFTLKIRSTKLEDSAMYFCASRRRAESSGNTIYFGEGSWLTVV.

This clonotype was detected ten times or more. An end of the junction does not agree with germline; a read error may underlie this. This CDR3 reads CASSGQNTGELFF. As DNA, the CDR3 is TGCGCCAGCAGTGGACAGAACACCGGGGAGCTGTTTTTT. The gene calls are TRBV2 and TRBJ2-2; possibly TRBD1 for D (5 bases). The germline V gene encodes CDR1 SNHLY and CDR2 FYNNEI. This CDR3 contains 13 residues.

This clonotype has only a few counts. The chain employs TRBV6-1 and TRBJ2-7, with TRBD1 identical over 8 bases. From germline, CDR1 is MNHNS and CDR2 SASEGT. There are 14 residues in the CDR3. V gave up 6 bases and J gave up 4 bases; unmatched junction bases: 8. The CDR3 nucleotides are TGTGCCAGCAGGTCACCGGGACAGGCTTACGAGCAGTACTTC. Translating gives CASRSPGQAYEQYF.

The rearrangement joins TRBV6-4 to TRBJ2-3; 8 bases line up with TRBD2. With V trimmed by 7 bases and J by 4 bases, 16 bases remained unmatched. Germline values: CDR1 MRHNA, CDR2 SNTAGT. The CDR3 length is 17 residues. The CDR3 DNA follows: TGTGCCAGCATCGAGCAGGGACTAGGAGGCCCCGCAGATACGCAGTATTTT. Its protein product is CASIEQGLGGPADTQYF.

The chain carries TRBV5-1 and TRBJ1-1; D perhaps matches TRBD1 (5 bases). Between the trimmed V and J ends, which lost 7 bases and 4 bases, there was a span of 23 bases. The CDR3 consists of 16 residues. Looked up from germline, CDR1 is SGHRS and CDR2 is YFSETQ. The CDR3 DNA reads TGCGCCAGCGCGCAGGACACCGCAAGTCGCGGCACTGAAGCTTTCTTT. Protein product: CASAQDTASRGTEAFF. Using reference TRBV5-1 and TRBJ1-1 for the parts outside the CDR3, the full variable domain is KAGVTQTPRYLIKTRGQQVTLSCSPISGHRSVSWYQQTPGQGLQFLFEYFSETQRNKGNFPGRFSGRQFSNSRSEMNVSTLELGDSALYLCASAQDTASRGTEAFFGQGTRLTVV.

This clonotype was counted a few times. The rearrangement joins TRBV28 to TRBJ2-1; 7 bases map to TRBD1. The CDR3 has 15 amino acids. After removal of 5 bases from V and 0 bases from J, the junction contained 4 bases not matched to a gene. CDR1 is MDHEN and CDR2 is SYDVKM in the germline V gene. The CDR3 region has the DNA TGTGCCAGCAGTCATTACAGGGGCTCCTACAATGAGCAGTTCTTC. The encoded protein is CASSHYRGSYNEQFF.

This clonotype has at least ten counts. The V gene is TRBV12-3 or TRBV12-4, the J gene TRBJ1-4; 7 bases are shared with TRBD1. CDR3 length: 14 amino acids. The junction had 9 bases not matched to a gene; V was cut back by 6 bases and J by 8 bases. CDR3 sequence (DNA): TGTGCCAGCAGACGACAGGGAGGCGAGGAAAAACTGTTTTTT. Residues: CASRRQGGEEKLFF.

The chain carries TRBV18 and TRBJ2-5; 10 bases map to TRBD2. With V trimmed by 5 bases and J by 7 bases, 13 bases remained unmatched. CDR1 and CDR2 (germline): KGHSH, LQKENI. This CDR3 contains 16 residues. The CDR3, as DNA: TGTGCCAGCTCATCGCCCGGACTAGCGGCCAAAGGGACCCAGTACTTC. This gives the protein CASSSPGLAAKGTQYF.

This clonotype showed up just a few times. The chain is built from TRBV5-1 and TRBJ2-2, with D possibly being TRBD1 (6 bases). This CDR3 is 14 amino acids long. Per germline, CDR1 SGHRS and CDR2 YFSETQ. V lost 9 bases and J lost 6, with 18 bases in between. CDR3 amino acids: CATYTKGDAGELFF. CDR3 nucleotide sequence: TGCGCCACCTATACGAAGGGGGACGCCGGGGAGCTGTTTTTT.

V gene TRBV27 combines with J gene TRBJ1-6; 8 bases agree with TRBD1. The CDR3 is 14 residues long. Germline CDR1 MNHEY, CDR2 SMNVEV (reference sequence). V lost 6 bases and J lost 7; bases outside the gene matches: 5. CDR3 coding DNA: TGTGCCAGCAGGACAGGGGCGGAGAATTCACCCCTCCACTTT. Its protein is CASRTGAENSPLHF.

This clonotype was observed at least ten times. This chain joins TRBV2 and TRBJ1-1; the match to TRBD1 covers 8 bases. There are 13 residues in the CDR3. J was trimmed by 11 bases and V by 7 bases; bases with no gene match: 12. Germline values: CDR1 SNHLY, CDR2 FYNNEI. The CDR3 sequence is CASKGQGKTEAFF. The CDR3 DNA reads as TGTGCCAGCAAAGGACAGGGAAAAACGGAGGCTTTCTTT. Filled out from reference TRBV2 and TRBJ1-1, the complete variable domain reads EPEVTQTPSHQVTQMGQEVILRCVPISNHLYFYWYRQILGQKVEFLVSFYNNEISEKSEIFDDQFSVERPDGSNFTLKIRSTKLEDSAMYFCASKGQGKTEAFFGQGTRLTVV.